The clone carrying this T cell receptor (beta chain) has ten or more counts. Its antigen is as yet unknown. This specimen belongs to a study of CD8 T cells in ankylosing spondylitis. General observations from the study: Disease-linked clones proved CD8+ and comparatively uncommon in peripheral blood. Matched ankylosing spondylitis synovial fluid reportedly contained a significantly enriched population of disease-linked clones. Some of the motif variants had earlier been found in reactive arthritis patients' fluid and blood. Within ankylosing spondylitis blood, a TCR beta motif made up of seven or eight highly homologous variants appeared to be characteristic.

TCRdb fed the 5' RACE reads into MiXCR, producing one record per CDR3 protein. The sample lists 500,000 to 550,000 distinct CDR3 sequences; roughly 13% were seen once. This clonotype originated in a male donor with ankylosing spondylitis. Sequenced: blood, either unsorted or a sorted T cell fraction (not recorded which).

CDR3: CASSETRQETQYF. CDR3 nucleotides: TGTGCCAGCAGTGAGACCAGGCAAGAGACCCAGTACTTC. This chain connects TRBV28 to TRBJ2-5; D not resolved. Trimming removed 5 bases at V and 2 bases at J, with 9 bases between. The CDR3 runs 13 residues. Germline assignment: CDR1 MDHEN and CDR2 SYDVKM. The complete variable domain, with remaining parts taken from reference TRBV28 and TRBJ2-5, reads DVKVTQSSRYLVKRTGEKVFLECVQDMDHENMFWYRQDPGLGLRLIYFSYDVKMKEKGDIPEGYSVSREKKERFSLILESASTNQTSMYLCASSETRQETQYFGPGTRLLVL.